Below, 10 T cell receptor beta chains from the same sample are listed, as sequenced in a study of T-cell reconstitution after alpha-beta-depleted transplantation in children. The library targeted TCRbeta and was prepared with unique molecular identifiers. TCRdb independently ran MiXCR on the PCR reads; one entry per CDR3 protein. The repertoire includes about 370,000 distinct CDR3 sequences, roughly 20% of them detected once, and 3% to 4.5% sits in the top ten. Specimen: PBMCs from the stem cell graft donor, collected from the stem cell graft. All receptors come from a human donor who donated a stem cell graft to a child with acute myeloid leukemia.

This clonotype was recorded a few times. V is TRBV27 and J is TRBJ2-3, with D unclear. CDR1 and CDR2 (germline): MNHEY, SMNVEV (reference sequence). The CDR3 is made up of 11 amino acids. The germline V and J ends were trimmed by 10 bases and 2 bases, with 7 bases remaining between them. In DNA form, the CDR3 reads TGTGCCAATAACAACACAGATACGCAGTATTTT. Translated, it gives CANNNTDTQYF.

V usage is TRBV12-3 or TRBV12-4 and J usage is TRBJ1-5, with D possibly being TRBD1 (5 bases). Trimming cost V 0 bases and J 6 bases, with 15 bases left between them. The length of the CDR3 is 16 residues. CDR3: CASSLARGTGLQPQHF. Here the CDR3 DNA reads TGTGCCAGCAGTTTAGCAAGGGGTACGGGCCTTCAGCCCCAGCATTTT.

This clonotype was seen many times. This chain uses TRBV5-1 with TRBJ2-7; D unresolved. Trimming took off 4 bases at V and 6 bases at J, with 8 bases between the two ends. CDR3 length: 11 amino acids. CDR1 and CDR2 (germline): SGHRS, YFSETQ. The CDR3 region has the DNA TGCGCCAGCAGCATAGGTGGCGAGCAGTACTTC. Translated, it gives CASSIGGEQYF. The whole variable domain, filled in from reference TRBV5-1 and TRBJ2-7, reads KAGVTQTPRYLIKTRGQQVTLSCSPISGHRSVSWYQQTPGQGLQFLFEYFSETQRNKGNFPGRFSGRQFSNSRSEMNVSTLELGDSALYLCASSIGGEQYFGPGTRLTVT.

The chain couples TRBV12-3 or TRBV12-4 to TRBJ2-4, with D possibly matching TRBD2 (5 bases). The CDR3 length is 14 residues. The V gene lost 7 bases and the J gene lost 6 bases, with 16 bases spanning the gap. As DNA, the CDR3 is TGTGCCAGCACCCTCGGGGAGTTTGGAAACATTCAGTACTTC. It codes for CASTLGEFGNIQYF.

CDR3 nucleotides: TGTGCCAGCAGCTTAGCAACAGGATTCACAGATACGCAGTATTTT. Encoded protein: CASSLATGFTDTQYF. V gene TRBV7-2 combines with J gene TRBJ2-3; TRBD1 might be the D (5 bases). This CDR3 has 15 amino acids. The germline V gene has CDR1 SGHTA and CDR2 FQGNSA. The V end lost 0 bases, the J end lost 2 bases, and 9 bases lay between the germline ends.

This chain joins TRBV7-3 and TRBJ2-3; 14 bases fit TRBD2. CDR3 size: 16 residues. CDR1 and CDR2 (germline): SGHTA, FQGTGA. V dropped 5 bases and J dropped 4; count of bases not matched to a gene: 5. Written as DNA, the CDR3 is TGTGCCAGCAGCCCCCGACTAGCGGGAGGGTCAGATACGCAGTATTTT. Protein product: CASSPRLAGGSDTQYF.

The table lists this clonotype with many counts. CDR3: CASSPLTGELFF. CDR3 nucleotides: TGTGCCAGCAGTCCTTTAACCGGGGAGCTGTTTTTT. V usage is TRBV12-3 or TRBV12-4 and J usage is TRBJ2-2; D not resolved. The CDR3 runs 12 residues. The V end lost 5 bases, the J end lost 5 bases, and 6 bases lay between the germline ends.

The sample holds many counts of this clonotype. This rearrangement joins TRBV29-1 to TRBJ2-1; D not certain. CDR3 length: 13 amino acids. Trimming shortened V by 2 bases and J by 1 base, and 6 bases separated the two germline ends. CDR1 SQVTM and CDR2 ANQGSEA come from the germline V gene. CDR3 DNA sequence: TGCAGCGTTGAACCCCTTTCCTACAATGAGCAGTTCTTC. This translates into CSVEPLSYNEQFF.

J is TRBJ2-5 and V is TRBV7-6; D is unresolved. Trimming pared 5 bases from V and 1 base from J, leaving 8 bases between. The CDR3 spans 13 residues. The germline gives CDR1 SGHVS, CDR2 FNYEAQ. In DNA, the CDR3 is TGTGCCAGCAGCCGAATTACCCAAGAGACCCAGTACTTC. As protein: CASSRITQETQYF.

In this sample, this clonotype turned up a few times. The chain couples TRBV7-9 to TRBJ1-5; D not certain. Deletions cut 1 base from V and 6 bases from J, with 7 bases between. Germline loops: CDR1 SEHNR, CDR2 FQNEAQ (reference sequence). This CDR3 is 13 amino acids long. CDR3 loop: CASSLEAGQPQHF. For the CDR3, the DNA is TGTGCCAGCAGCTTAGAGGCTGGTCAGCCCCAGCATTTT. The whole variable domain, remainder taken from reference TRBV7-9 and TRBJ1-5, is DTGVSQNPRHKITKRGQNVTFRCDPISEHNRLYWYRQTLGQGPEFLTYFQNEAQLEKSRLLSDRFSAERPKGSFSTLEIQRTEQGDSAMYLCASSLEAGQPQHFGDGTRLSIL.